This TCR beta chain derives from a study of Ad26.COV2.S vaccination and SARS-CoV-2 variants. Whole-study context: Donor was in the COV1001 Ad26.COV2.S trial arm. Participants got Ad26.COV2.S intramuscularly, once or twice 56 days apart.

Sequenced by immunoSEQ multiplex PCR; TCRdb stores in-frame clones only, minus some. Here the sample spans 300,000 to 350,000 clones, 75% to 90% being singletons. Trimming took 1 base from V and 6 from J, leaving 6 bases between them. CDR3 size: 13 residues. Germline CDR1 is KGHSH and CDR2 is LQKENI. This sample's treatment: 15 to 20 received Ad26.COV2.S at low or high dose, single or two shots; roughly five received placebo; per-sample allocation not given. Material that was analyzed had been drawn on day 63 after the first vaccine or placebo injection. Sequenced material: peripheral blood, taken in a trial of Ad26.COV2.S vaccine versus placebo. The source of this sequence is a person between 18 and 59 years old who received the Ad26.COV2.S COVID-19 vaccine or a placebo. The rearrangement uses TRBV18 and TRBJ2-2; no reliable D call. CDR3 amino acids: CASSPQGAGELFF. The CDR3 bases are TGTGCCAGCTCACCACAGGGTGCCGGGGAGCTGTTTTTT. Full variable domain (rest looked up from reference TRBV18 and TRBJ2-2): NAGVMQNPRHLVRRRGQEARLRCSPMKGHSHVYWYRQLPEEGLKFMVYLQKENIIDESGMPKERFSAEFPKEGPSILRIQQVVRGDSAAYFCASSPQGAGELFFGEGSRLTVL.